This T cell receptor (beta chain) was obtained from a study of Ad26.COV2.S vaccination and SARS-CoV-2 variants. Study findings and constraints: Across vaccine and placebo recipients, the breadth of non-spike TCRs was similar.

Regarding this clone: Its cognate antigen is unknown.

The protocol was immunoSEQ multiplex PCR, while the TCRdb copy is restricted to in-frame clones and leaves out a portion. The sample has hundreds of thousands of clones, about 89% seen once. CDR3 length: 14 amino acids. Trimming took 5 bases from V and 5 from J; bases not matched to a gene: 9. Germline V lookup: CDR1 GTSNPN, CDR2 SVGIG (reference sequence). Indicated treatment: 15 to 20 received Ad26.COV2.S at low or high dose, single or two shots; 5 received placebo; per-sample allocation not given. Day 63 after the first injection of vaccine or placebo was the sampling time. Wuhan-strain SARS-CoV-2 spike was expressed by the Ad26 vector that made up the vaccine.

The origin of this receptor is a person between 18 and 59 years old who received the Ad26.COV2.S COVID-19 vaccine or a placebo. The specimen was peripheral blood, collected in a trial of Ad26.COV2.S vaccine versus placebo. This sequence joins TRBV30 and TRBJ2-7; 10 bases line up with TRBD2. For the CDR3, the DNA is TGTGCCTGGTCTTGGCTAGCGGGAGTCAACGAGCAGTACTTC. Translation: CAWSWLAGVNEQYF. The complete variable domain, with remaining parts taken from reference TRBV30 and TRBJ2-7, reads SQTIHQWPATLVQPVGSPLSLECTVEGTSNPNLYWYRQAAGRGLQLLFYSVGIGQISSEVPQNLSASRPQDRQFILSSKKLLLSDSGFYLCAWSWLAGVNEQYFGPGTRLTVT.